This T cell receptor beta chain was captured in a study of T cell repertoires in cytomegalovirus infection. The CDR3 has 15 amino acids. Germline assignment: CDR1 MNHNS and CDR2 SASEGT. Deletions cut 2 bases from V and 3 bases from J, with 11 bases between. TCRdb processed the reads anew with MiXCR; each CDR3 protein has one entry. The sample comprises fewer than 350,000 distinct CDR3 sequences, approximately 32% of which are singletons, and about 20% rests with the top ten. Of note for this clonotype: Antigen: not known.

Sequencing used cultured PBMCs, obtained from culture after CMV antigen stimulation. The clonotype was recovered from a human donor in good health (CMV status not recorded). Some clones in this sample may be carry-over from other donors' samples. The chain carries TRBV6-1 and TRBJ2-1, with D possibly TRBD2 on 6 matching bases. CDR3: CASSEQLAGYNEQFF. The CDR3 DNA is TGTGCCAGCAGTGAACAACTAGCAGGCTACAATGAGCAGTTCTTC.